This T cell receptor beta chain stems from a study of T cell changes during pregnancy in multiple sclerosis. V shed 1 base, J shed 4 bases, and the junction held 9 bases outside the gene matches. Germline CDR1 reads LGHNA; CDR2 reads YSLEER. CDR3 length: 16 residues. Only in-frame clones appear in the TCRdb table, and some are missing; sequencing was by immunoSEQ multiplex PCR. The table has around 63,000 clones, roughly 89% seen once. The origin of this receptor is a female donor in good health, enrolled as a control in a pregnancy study. The genes are TRBV4-3 and TRBJ1-2; 7 bases are a match to TRBD1. The sample was peripheral blood, taken after pregnancy. The chain's CDR3 is CASSQVTGQVLYGYTF. The CDR3 nucleotides are TGCGCCAGCAGCCAAGTTACCGGACAGGTACTCTATGGCTACACCTTC.